This T cell receptor (beta chain) was sequenced for a study of post-analysis software for immune sequencing data. Study-level results: There were four or five TRBV segments more frequent in patients than controls, and TRBV5-6, TRBV5-1 and TRBV20-1 were among them.

To note about this clonotype: What it recognizes is unknown.

Tagging with unique molecular identifiers was a feature of the TCR beta cDNA libraries. TCRdb re-derived calls from the PCR reads in MiXCR, one entry per CDR3 protein. Altogether 750,000 to 950,000 distinct CDR3 sequences are present, approximately 53% being singletons, with the ten largest covering under 6%. Germline V gives CDR1 DFQATT, CDR2 SNEGSKA (reference sequence). V gave up 6 bases and J gave up 2 bases; unmatched junction bases: 7. The CDR3 loop spans 13 amino acids. The TCR sequence derives from a girl aged 5 to 17 with multiple sclerosis. Sequenced input: blood. The rearrangement uses TRBV20-1 and TRBJ2-7; 7 nucleotides agree with TRBD1. CDR3 region: CSATGTATYEQYF. The CDR3 DNA reads as TGCAGTGCGACCGGGACAGCGACCTACGAGCAGTACTTC.